This is a list of T cell receptor beta chains from one sample in a study of blood T cell repertoires in COVID-19. Profiled with immunoSEQ multiplex PCR; TCRdb holds only in-frame clones, not every one. The table lists tens of thousands of clones, approximately 86% of them singletons. What was sequenced was peripheral blood. Every receptor here comes from a man older than 75 with active COVID-19. Each CDR3 is given without its conserved first and last residue. Size values are once, few and many counts, or a class for expanded clones, and some rows have none.

abundance	j_gene	v_gene	CDR3aa
.	TRBJ1-4	TRBV7-2	ASSLAQGLTNEKLF
.	TRBJ1-2	TRBV12-3/TRBV12-4	ASRRTGDYGYT
.	TRBJ1-4	TRBV7-2	ASSFFRGAGGKLF
.	TRBJ2-5	TRBV4-2	ASSQDLAGGSYQETQY
.	TRBJ1-4	TRBV28	ASRSLDELF
.	TRBJ1-5	TRBV18	ASSAGQIEPQH
.	TRBJ2-7	TRBV5-4	ASSLSAGSSYEQY
.	TRBJ2-1	TRBV7-8	ASSRSTGQGYNEQF
.	TRBJ2-7	TRBV3-1/TRBV3-2	ASSQERLAGGHEQY
.	TRBJ2-1	TRBV15	ATSRELAGGTYNEQF
.	TRBJ1-4	TRBV7-2	ASSLGGQTNEKLF
.	TRBJ2-2	TRBV5-1	ASSFGGSGELF
.	TRBJ2-7	TRBV12-3/TRBV12-4	ASSSGPAGEQY
few	TRBJ1-4	TRBV7-8	ASSRGQINNEKLF
.	TRBJ2-2	TRBV28	ASSFRTSGTGELF
.	TRBJ2-7	TRBV9	ASSVGRTPSYEQY
.	TRBJ2-7	TRBV30	AWTPGGTSYEQY
.	TRBJ1-2	TRBV4-3	ASSQEQGGNYGYT
.	TRBJ2-3	TRBV29-1	SVERGTPDTQY
.	TRBJ2-7	TRBV9	ASSVATGGGEQY
.	TRBJ1-1	TRBV25-1	ASSEVGDMNTEAF
.	TRBJ2-6	TRBV2	ASSGLNRGRVLGANVLT
.	TRBJ1-5	TRBV7-8	ASSLLTEDQPQH
few	TRBJ1-2	TRBV7-2	ASSEGAGYGYT
.	TRBJ2-4	TRBV29-1	SVTKGQGLAKNIQY
.	TRBJ2-7	TRBV14	ASSQGGYSGTKQY
.	TRBJ1-1	TRBV28	ASRSGSTEAF
.	TRBJ2-1	TRBV7-3	ASSSLAGGPNEQF
few	TRBJ1-4	TRBV30	ALDRVGEKLF
.	TRBJ2-5	TRBV5-1	ASTPGATGTQETQY
.	TRBJ2-1	TRBV18	ASSPLPQRGGNNEQF
.	TRBJ2-5	TRBV3-1/TRBV3-2	ASSHAGGGETQY
.	TRBJ1-3	TRBV3-1/TRBV3-2	ASSQDYPGQGAGNTIY